These 26 T cell receptor beta chains came from one sample sequenced in a study of blood T cell repertoires in COVID-19. TCRdb keeps only in-frame clones here, not all; method: immunoSEQ multiplex PCR. The data contain about 97,000 clones, approximately 90% of them seen just once; the ten biggest clones take up approximately 15%. The sequencing input was peripheral blood. The source is a man aged 45-60 years with acute or convalescent COVID-19.

The chain recombines TRBV19 with TRBJ1-2; the D gene is possibly TRBD1 (6 bases). The CDR3 has 16 amino acids. With 4 bases removed from V and 1 base from J, the gap between germline ends came to 16 bases. Germline V gene data show CDR1 as LNHDA and CDR2 as SQIVND (reference sequence). The CDR3 coding sequence is TGTGCCAGTAGTACACTCCAGGGGTTTGGTAACTATGGCTACACCTTC. Translated, it gives CASSTLQGFGNYGYTF.

V is TRBV10-2 and J is TRBJ2-2; D is uncertain. The CDR3 length is 16 residues. Germline V CDR1 and CDR2: WSHSY, SAAADI. Trimming pared 0 bases from V and 3 bases from J, leaving 11 bases between. The CDR3 protein is CASSESLGKYTGELFF. The DNA for the CDR3 is TGCGCCAGCAGTGAGTCTCTAGGAAAATACACCGGGGAGCTGTTTTTT.

V usage is TRBV27 and J usage is TRBJ2-1; 7 bases are shared with TRBD1. J was trimmed by 12 bases and V by 4 bases; bases with no gene match: 3. The germline V gene encodes CDR1 MNHEY and CDR2 SMNVEV (reference sequence). The length of the CDR3 is 11 residues. The CDR3 DNA follows: TGTGCCAGCAGTTCGACAGGGACGCAGTTCTTC. Translating it yields CASSSTGTQFF.

This chain joins TRBV4-1 and TRBJ2-6, with D unresolved. Germline CDR1 and CDR2: MGHRA and YSYEKL. CDR3 length: 18 residues. V lost 1 base, J lost 0 bases, and 13 bases lay in between. CDR3 in DNA: TGCGCCAGCAGCCAAGGCGGAACAATCCTCTCTGGGGCCAACGTCCTGACTTTC. Amino acids: CASSQGGTILSGANVLTF.

CDR3 in DNA: TGCGCCAGCAGCTTGCCGGGACTAGCGGGAACTAGCTCCTACAATGAGCAGTTCTTC. It encodes CASSLPGLAGTSSYNEQFF. This chain links TRBV5-1 with TRBJ2-1; TRBD2 agrees at 13 bases. After removal of 1 base from V and 0 bases from J, the junction contained 7 bases not matched to a gene. Germline V CDR1 and CDR2: SGHRS, YFSETQ. The CDR3 is 19 residues long. The variable domain in full, with the rest retrieved from reference TRBV5-1 and TRBJ2-1, is KAGVTQTPRYLIKTRGQQVTLSCSPISGHRSVSWYQQTPGQGLQFLFEYFSETQRNKGNFPGRFSGRQFSNSRSEMNVSTLELGDSALYLCASSLPGLAGTSSYNEQFFGPGTRLTVL.

The chain links TRBV6-5 to TRBJ2-7, with D uncertain. Germline V lookup: CDR1 MNHEY, CDR2 SVGAGI. CDR3 size: 12 residues. V was cut by 6 bases and J by 0 bases, with 6 bases left in between. The CDR3 DNA is TGTGCCAGCAGACAGTTCTCCTACGAGCAGTACTTC. It encodes CASRQFSYEQYF.

The chain combines TRBV19 with TRBJ1-2; TRBD1 aligns across 8 bases. CDR1 and CDR2 (germline): LNHDA, SQIVND (reference sequence). There are 17 residues in the CDR3. J gave up 6 bases and V 4 bases, and 16 bases lay outside the gene matches. CDR3 loop: CASSRAFVGQGAHGYTF. For the CDR3, the DNA is TGTGCCAGTAGTAGGGCCTTCGTTGGGCAGGGGGCGCATGGCTACACCTTC.

This chain joins TRBV9 and TRBJ2-7, with 10 bases aligning to TRBD1. V gave up 0 bases and J gave up 1 base; unmatched junction bases: 7. Germline V gives CDR1 SGDLS, CDR2 YYNGEE. CDR3 length: 17 amino acids. CDR3 protein: CASSVERGTGVSYEQYF. The CDR3 DNA is TGTGCCAGCAGCGTAGAAAGAGGGACAGGGGTTTCCTACGAGCAGTACTTC.

This rearrangement joins TRBV3-1 (or the pseudogene TRBV3-2) to TRBJ2-3; D is unresolved. CDR1 is LGHDT and CDR2 is YNNKEL in the germline V gene (reference sequence). Deletions cut 4 bases from V and 7 bases from J, with 15 bases between. The CDR3 has 14 amino acids. The CDR3 sequence is CASSPSAVRYTQYF. In DNA form, the CDR3 reads TGTGCCAGCAGCCCGTCGGCGGTGCGGTATACGCAGTATTTT.

There are a few counts of this clone. The V and J genes are TRBV28 and TRBJ1-4; possibly TRBD1 for D (6 bases). The CDR3 is 14 amino acids. Trimming pared 6 bases from V and 7 bases from J, leaving 15 bases between. CDR1 is MDHEN, CDR2 SYDVKM, per germline. In nucleotides, the CDR3 is TGTGCCAGCAGACAAGGGGGGGTGGTTGAAAAACTGTTTTTT. Translated: CASRQGGVVEKLFF.

The chain carries TRBV19 and TRBJ1-2; tentatively, D is TRBD1 (5 bases). From germline, CDR1 is LNHDA and CDR2 SQIVND (reference sequence). The CDR3 loop spans 13 amino acids. The ends were cut back, 6 bases at V and 3 bases at J, with 11 bases in the middle. The CDR3 reads CASSQGSHYGYTF. The CDR3 bases are TGTGCCAGTAGCCAGGGTTCCCACTATGGCTACACCTTC.

V gene TRBV5-1 combines with J gene TRBJ1-1, with D possibly being TRBD1 (5 bases). Trimming stripped 2 bases from V and 4 bases from J, with 18 bases between. This CDR3 contains 16 residues. The germline V gene has CDR1 SGHRS and CDR2 YFSETQ. Written as DNA, the CDR3 is TGCGCCAGCAGCTTTTCAGTAGGGGCGCGCAGCACTGAAGCTTTCTTT. Protein product: CASSFSVGARSTEAFF.

The chain has TRBV7-3 and TRBJ1-2; no reliable D call. V gave up 5 bases and J gave up 1 base, with 20 bases separating them. Germline CDR1 and CDR2: SGHTA and FQGTGA. The CDR3 has 17 amino acids. The CDR3 sequence is CASSATPSIRNNYGYTF. The CDR3 bases are TGTGCCAGCAGCGCCACGCCATCGATCAGGAATAACTATGGCTACACCTTC.

This chain links TRBV9 with TRBJ2-3, with 11 bases fitting TRBD2. The CDR3 spans 16 residues. Per germline, CDR1 SGDLS and CDR2 YYNGEE. V was clipped by 4 bases and J by 4 bases; unmatched bases: 8. The CDR3: CASSLRLAGLADTQYF. DNA of the CDR3: TGTGCCAGCAGCCTCCGACTAGCGGGGCTGGCAGATACGCAGTATTTT.

J is TRBJ1-1 and V is TRBV5-1; 7 nucleotides match TRBD1. The trim removed 0 bases at V and 1 base at J, leaving 0 bases unmatched. Germline assignment: CDR1 SGHRS and CDR2 YFSETQ. The CDR3 spans 14 residues. DNA for the CDR3: TGCGCCAGCAGCTTGGAGGGGGCGAACACTGAAGCTTTCTTT. Amino acids: CASSLEGANTEAFF. Together with reference TRBV5-1 and TRBJ1-1, the CDR3 gives the full variable domain: KAGVTQTPRYLIKTRGQQVTLSCSPISGHRSVSWYQQTPGQGLQFLFEYFSETQRNKGNFPGRFSGRQFSNSRSEMNVSTLELGDSALYLCASSLEGANTEAFFGQGTRLTVV.

This chain joins TRBV10-3 and TRBJ1-2; 9 bases fit TRBD1. This CDR3 spans 16 amino acids. V was clipped by 3 bases and J by 4 bases; unmatched bases: 9. The germline V gene has CDR1 ENHRY and CDR2 SYGVKD. The CDR3 DNA is TGTGCCATCAGTGACCCCGGACAGGGGAATACCTATGGCTACACCTTC. This sequence encodes CAISDPGQGNTYGYTF.

The V call is TRBV30, the J call TRBJ2-7; tentative D call: TRBD2 (6 bases). CDR3 length: 15 residues. Per the germline V gene, CDR1 is GTSNPN and CDR2 is SVGIG (reference sequence). Trimming removed 1 base at V and 3 bases at J, with 16 bases between. For the CDR3, the DNA is TGTGCCTGGAGTGACGGGAGACATCTAAACTACGAGCAGTACTTC. This sequence encodes CAWSDGRHLNYEQYF. Supplemented by reference TRBV30 and TRBJ2-7, the full variable domain reads SQTIHQWPATLVQPVGSPLSLECTVEGTSNPNLYWYRQAAGRGLQLLFYSVGIGQISSEVPQNLSASRPQDRQFILSSKKLLLSDSGFYLCAWSDGRHLNYEQYFGPGTRLTVT.

This chain connects TRBV5-5 to TRBJ2-1; 9 nucleotides match TRBD1. Germline CDR1 reads SGHKS; CDR2 reads YYEKEE (reference sequence). V shed 2 bases and J 1 base; nucleotides not matched to a gene: 1. The CDR3 totals 15 residues. CDR3 amino acids: CASSFGQGSYNEQFF. The CDR3 coding sequence is TGTGCCAGCAGCTTCGGACAGGGGTCCTACAATGAGCAGTTCTTC. Using reference TRBV5-5 and TRBJ2-1 for the parts outside the CDR3, the full variable domain is DAGVTQSPTHLIKTRGQQVTLRCSPISGHKSVSWYQQVLGQGPQFIFQYYEKEERGRGNFPDRFSARQFPNYSSELNVNALLLGDSALYLCASSFGQGSYNEQFFGPGTRLTVL.

This clone has a single count. The rearrangement uses TRBV9 and TRBJ1-5; D may be TRBD1 (6 bases). CDR3 size: 13 residues. The V gene lost 5 bases and the J gene lost 4 bases, with 10 bases spanning the gap. Germline assignment: CDR1 SGDLS and CDR2 YYNGEE. The CDR3 here is CASSEQGNQPQHF. As DNA, the CDR3 is TGTGCCAGCAGTGAACAGGGAAATCAGCCCCAGCATTTT.

This sequence joins TRBV28 and TRBJ1-3, with TRBD1 as a possible D gene (6 bases). V was clipped by 2 bases and J by 0 bases, with 20 bases between them. Germline-derived CDR1 and CDR2 are MDHEN and SYDVKM. This CDR3 is 19 amino acids long. The CDR3 reads CASSLAEAPRGYSGNTIYF. Here the CDR3 DNA reads TGTGCCAGCAGTTTAGCGGAGGCCCCCAGGGGTTACTCTGGAAACACCATATATTTT.

The rearrangement uses TRBV12-3 or TRBV12-4 and TRBJ2-2; D gene ambiguous. The length of the CDR3 is 13 residues. The V and J ends lost 7 bases and 6 bases respectively, with 12 bases between them. CDR3 sequence: CASTLDPAGELFF. The CDR3 nucleotides read TGTGCCAGCACCCTCGATCCGGCCGGGGAGCTGTTTTTT.

The genes are TRBV6-5 and TRBJ1-2; 9 nucleotides align to TRBD1. Germline V CDR1 and CDR2: MNHEY, SVGAGI. The CDR3 is 13 residues long. The J segment lost 1 base and the V segment lost 6 bases, leaving 0 bases of the junction unmatched. The CDR3 DNA reads as TGTGCCAGCAGGGGACAGGGTAACTATGGCTACACCTTC. Translating it yields CASRGQGNYGYTF.

This clone was counted once. The V gene is TRBV18, the J gene TRBJ2-1; 9 bases map to TRBD1. CDR3 length: 13 amino acids. J lost 7 bases, V lost 4 bases, and 2 bases had no gene match. The germline CDR1 and CDR2 sequences are KGHSH and LQKENI. CDR3 residues: CASSHGQGNEQFF. The CDR3 coding sequence is TGTGCCAGCTCACACGGACAGGGGAATGAGCAGTTCTTC.

The V gene is TRBV7-5, the J gene TRBJ1-3; TRBD1 reflects the table's D call only, with no check against the DNA. TRBV7-5 is deemed a pseudogene. The CDR3 spans 12 residues. The DNA for the CDR3 is TGTGTCAGAAGCTCCCAAGGAAACACCATATATTTT. It translates to CVRSSQGNTIYF.

This sequence joins TRBV7-6 and TRBJ1-1; 7 bases fit TRBD1. The V segment lost 8 bases and the J segment 0 bases; nucleotides outside the gene matches: 9. Looked up from germline, CDR1 is SGHVS and CDR2 is FNYEAQ. This CDR3 has 15 residues. CDR3 residues: CASGSGGVVNTEAFF. The CDR3 DNA reads TGTGCCAGCGGCTCAGGGGGAGTCGTGAACACTGAAGCTTTCTTT.

J is TRBJ1-5 and V is TRBV28; perhaps TRBD1 as D (6 bases). Germline assignment: CDR1 MDHEN and CDR2 SYDVKM. This CDR3 has 18 amino acids. Trimming removed 10 bases at V and 1 base at J, with 26 bases between. In DNA, the CDR3 is TGTGCCACCCGGAGGCAGGGGCTAAGGTTAGGGAGCAATCAGCCCCAGCATTTT. This translates into CATRRQGLRLGSNQPQHF. The whole variable domain, remainder taken from reference TRBV28 and TRBJ1-5, is DVKVTQSSRYLVKRTGEKVFLECVQDMDHENMFWYRQDPGLGLRLIYFSYDVKMKEKGDIPEGYSVSREKKERFSLILESASTNQTSMYLCATRRQGLRLGSNQPQHFGDGTRLSIL.